These 19 T cell receptor beta chains originate from one sample sequenced in a study of blood T cell repertoires in COVID-19. Produced via immunoSEQ multiplex PCR; TCRdb's table is partial and in-frame only. The sample has 95,000 to 150,000 clones; about 90% are singletons. Material: peripheral blood. The receptors derive from a woman in her 70s with acute or convalescent COVID-19.

The gene calls are TRBV20-1 and TRBJ2-4; the D is unclear. There are 14 residues in the CDR3. Germline CDR1 DFQATT, CDR2 SNEGSKA (reference sequence). V gave up 6 bases and J gave up 0 bases, with 12 bases separating them. The CDR3 reads CSASPQLAKNIQYF. The CDR3 coding sequence is TGCAGTGCGAGTCCCCAACTAGCCAAAAACATTCAGTACTTC.

J is TRBJ1-5 and V is TRBV15; 7 nucleotides match TRBD1. The trim removed 3 bases at V and 1 base at J, leaving 9 bases unmatched. Germline CDR1 LNHNV, CDR2 YYDKDF (reference sequence). This CDR3 has 17 amino acids. The CDR3 nucleotides are TGTGCCACCAGCAGGGGTTTCCCGGGACAGAGCAATCAGCCCCAGCATTTT. This sequence encodes CATSRGFPGQSNQPQHF.

The chain combines TRBV13 with TRBJ1-2; D uncertain. Trimming stripped 5 bases from V and 5 bases from J, with 12 bases between. The CDR3 covers 13 residues. Germline loops: CDR1 PRHDT, CDR2 FYEKMQ (reference sequence). The CDR3 nucleotides read TGTGCCAGCAGCCATCAGGAGGCATATGGCTACACCTTC. Translation gives CASSHQEAYGYTF.

This clone was detected only a few times. The V and J genes are TRBV7-3 and TRBJ2-2, with 12 bases that match TRBD2. The CDR3 runs to 17 residues. With 7 bases clipped from V and 4 bases from J, the junction kept 10 bases outside the gene matches. Germline V lookup: CDR1 SGHTA, CDR2 FQGTGA. CDR3 sequence (DNA): TGTGCCAGCACCTCGTCTAGCGGGGGGGCCAGCACCGGGGAGCTGTTTTTT. Encoded protein: CASTSSSGGASTGELFF.

The V and J genes are TRBV29-1 and TRBJ1-2; D may be TRBD1 (6 bases). V lost 0 bases, J lost 4 bases, and 12 bases lay in between. CDR3 size: 14 residues. Germline values: CDR1 SQVTM, CDR2 ANQGSEA. The CDR3 nucleotides read TGCAGCGTTGAAGATTTAAGACAGGCCTATGGCTACACCTTC. Translated: CSVEDLRQAYGYTF.

The chain is built from TRBV10-2 and TRBJ2-5, with TRBD2 matching 7 bases. The CDR3 totals 14 residues. Germline V gene sequence: CDR1 WSHSY, CDR2 SAAADI. Germline trimming cut 8 bases from V and 5 bases from J; bases unmatched to any gene: 11. Here the CDR3 DNA reads TGCGCCAGCGTGGGGGGGTCCCCGAGGGAGACCCAGTACTTC. This encodes CASVGGSPRETQYF.

This chain connects TRBV9 to TRBJ1-1; D possibly corresponds to TRBD1 (6 bases). The germline V and J ends were trimmed by 3 bases and 4 bases, with 16 bases remaining between them. CDR3 length: 15 residues. Germline V CDR1 and CDR2: SGDLS, YYNGEE. The CDR3 spells CASSAKQGSGTEAFF. DNA of the CDR3: TGTGCCAGCAGCGCGAAACAGGGCTCGGGCACTGAAGCTTTCTTT.

The V call is TRBV5-5, the J call TRBJ1-5; D gene uncertain. The CDR3 totals 14 residues. Trimming stripped 5 bases from V and 4 bases from J, with 13 bases between. From germline, CDR1 is SGHKS and CDR2 YYEKEE (reference sequence). This CDR3 reads CASSLTTPNQPQHF. In DNA, the CDR3 is TGTGCCAGCAGTTTGACAACCCCAAATCAGCCCCAGCATTTT.

The rearrangement joins TRBV6-5 to TRBJ1-2; TRBD1 is a possible D gene (5 bases). There are 14 residues in the CDR3. V lost 6 bases and J 4 bases, leaving 15 bases between the germline ends. Germline V lookup: CDR1 MNHEY, CDR2 SVGAGI. CDR3 sequence: CASSRGGIPYGYTF. In nucleotides, the CDR3 is TGTGCCAGCAGCCGCGGGGGGATACCCTATGGCTACACCTTC.

The rearrangement links TRBV19 to TRBJ2-7; tentatively, D is TRBD1 (5 bases). CDR3 size: 14 residues. Germline V gives CDR1 LNHDA, CDR2 SQIVND (reference sequence). The V end was cut by 2 bases, the J end by 5 bases, with 13 bases between. CDR3 bases: TGTGCCAGTAGTATAAGTGGGGCCGTCCACGAGCAGTACTTC. Its translation: CASSISGAVHEQYF.

This clone appeared once. The rearrangement uses TRBV7-9 and TRBJ1-3; 9 positions agree with TRBD1. The CDR3 length is 15 residues. Germline CDR1 and CDR2: SEHNR and FQNEAQ (reference sequence). With V trimmed by 5 bases and J by 4 bases, 6 bases remained unmatched. The CDR3 loop reads CASSPYRGLGNTIYF. CDR3 nucleotide sequence: TGTGCCAGCAGCCCATACAGGGGGCTCGGAAACACCATATATTTT.

This clone was counted between two and nine times. The chain recombines TRBV28 with TRBJ1-2; D is unclear. CDR1 is MDHEN and CDR2 is SYDVKM in the germline V gene. Trimming removed 6 bases from V and 0 bases from J, with 14 bases in between. There are 15 residues in the CDR3. CDR3 in DNA: TGTGCCAGCAGCCTCTCGACACCTTCTAACTATGGCTACACCTTC. Translation gives CASSLSTPSNYGYTF.

This chain links TRBV5-5 with TRBJ1-1, with TRBD1 as a possible D gene (5 bases). The CDR3 sequence is 13 residues long. Germline V gene sequence: CDR1 SGHKS, CDR2 YYEKEE (reference sequence). The V end lost 1 base, the J end lost 5 bases, and 9 bases lay between the germline ends. Written as DNA, the CDR3 is TGTGCCAGCAGCTTGTGGGGGGAGACTGAAGCTTTCTTT. Protein sequence: CASSLWGETEAFF.

This clone was observed a single time. V gene TRBV5-1 combines with J gene TRBJ1-2; 10 bases agree with TRBD1. Unmatched junction bases numbered 13, after V lost 3 bases and J lost 8 bases. The germline CDR1 and CDR2 sequences are SGHRS and YFSETQ. The CDR3 has 16 residues. CDR3: CASSWSGTGDLQGYTF. CDR3 bases: TGCGCCAGCAGCTGGTCCGGGACAGGGGATTTGCAAGGCTACACCTTC. The whole variable domain, filled in from reference TRBV5-1 and TRBJ1-2, reads KAGVTQTPRYLIKTRGQQVTLSCSPISGHRSVSWYQQTPGQGLQFLFEYFSETQRNKGNFPGRFSGRQFSNSRSEMNVSTLELGDSALYLCASSWSGTGDLQGYTFGSGTRLTVV.

CDR3 loop: CASSPEGTGGYEQYF. Written as DNA, the CDR3 is TGTGCCAGCAGCCCCGAAGGGACAGGGGGCTACGAGCAGTACTTC. This rearrangement joins TRBV7-6 to TRBJ2-7; 11 bases line up with TRBD1. The CDR3 has 15 amino acids. Trimming cost V 5 bases and J 3 bases; bases outside gene matches: 6. CDR1 and CDR2 (germline): SGHVS, FNYEAQ.

The chain recombines TRBV5-8 with TRBJ2-1, with 9 positions matching TRBD1. The V segment lost 4 bases and the J segment 3 bases; nucleotides outside the gene matches: 5. This CDR3 has 15 residues. Germline CDR1 is SGHTS and CDR2 is YDEGEE. CDR3 amino acids: CASSLQGASYNEQFF. The DNA of the CDR3 is TGTGCCAGCAGCCTACAGGGGGCCAGCTACAATGAGCAGTTCTTC. The variable domain in full, with the rest retrieved from reference TRBV5-8 and TRBJ2-1, is EAGVTQSPTHLIKTRGQQATLRCSPISGHTSVYWYQQALGLGLQFLLWYDEGEERNRGNFPPRFSGRQFPNYSSELNVNALELEDSALYLCASSLQGASYNEQFFGPGTRLTVL.

The genes are TRBV9 and TRBJ1-1; D unclear. The CDR3 has 15 amino acids. The V end lost 6 bases, the J end lost 2 bases, and 17 bases lay between the germline ends. The germline gives CDR1 SGDLS, CDR2 YYNGEE. CDR3 coding DNA: TGTGCCAGCACCCGTAGAGGCAGCGGTAACACTGAAGCTTTCTTT. It specifies CASTRRGSGNTEAFF.

V usage is TRBV2 and J usage is TRBJ1-6; D is ambiguous. This CDR3 has 15 amino acids. The germline V and J ends were trimmed by 2 bases and 3 bases, with 8 bases remaining between them. CDR1 and CDR2 from the germline V gene are SNHLY and FYNNEI. The DNA for the CDR3 is TGTGCCAGCAGTGAATTAACGGTCTATAATTCACCCCTCCACTTT. It yields the protein CASSELTVYNSPLHF.

This clone was counted only a few times. The chain's CDR3 is CASSEGGRGTDQPQHF. Here the CDR3 DNA reads TGTGCCAGCAGTGAGGGCGGGAGGGGCACCGATCAGCCCCAGCATTTT. The chain is built from TRBV25-1 and TRBJ1-5, with D perhaps TRBD1 (5 bases). The CDR3 has 16 amino acids. CDR1 and CDR2 (germline): MGHDK, SYGVNS. Trimming left V 3 bases short and J 5 bases short, with 17 bases between.